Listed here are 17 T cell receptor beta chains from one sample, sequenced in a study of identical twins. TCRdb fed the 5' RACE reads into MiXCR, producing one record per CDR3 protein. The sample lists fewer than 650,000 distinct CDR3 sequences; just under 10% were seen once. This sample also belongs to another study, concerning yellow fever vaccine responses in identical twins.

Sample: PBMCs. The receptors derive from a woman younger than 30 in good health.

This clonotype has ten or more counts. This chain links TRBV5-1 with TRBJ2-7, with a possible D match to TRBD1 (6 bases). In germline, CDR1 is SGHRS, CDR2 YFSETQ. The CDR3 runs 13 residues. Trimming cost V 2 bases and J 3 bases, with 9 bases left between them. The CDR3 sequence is CASSLEGGYEQYF. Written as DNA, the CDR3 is TGCGCCAGCAGCTTAGAAGGGGGCTACGAGCAGTACTTC.

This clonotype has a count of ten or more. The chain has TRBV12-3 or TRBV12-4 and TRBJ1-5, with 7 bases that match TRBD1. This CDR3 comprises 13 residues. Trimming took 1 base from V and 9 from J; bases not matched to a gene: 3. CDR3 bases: TGTGCCAGCAGTTTAGGGACAGGTTGGCCCCAGCATTTT. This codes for CASSLGTGWPQHF.

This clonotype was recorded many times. The CDR3 is CASTRRGGGGAYNEQFF. CDR3 DNA: TGTGCCAGCACAAGACGGGGCGGGGGGGGTGCCTACAATGAGCAGTTCTTC. The chain uses TRBV7-2 and TRBJ2-1; 9 bases are shared with TRBD2. Germline V CDR1 and CDR2: SGHTA, FQGNSA. The CDR3 is 17 amino acids. V gave up 7 bases and J gave up 2 bases; unmatched junction bases: 12.

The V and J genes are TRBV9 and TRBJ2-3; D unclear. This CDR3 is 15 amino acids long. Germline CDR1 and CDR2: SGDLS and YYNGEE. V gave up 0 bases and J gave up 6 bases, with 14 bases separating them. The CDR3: CASSVELTPLDTQYF. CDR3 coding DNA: TGTGCCAGCAGCGTAGAGCTGACCCCCTTGGATACGCAGTATTTT.

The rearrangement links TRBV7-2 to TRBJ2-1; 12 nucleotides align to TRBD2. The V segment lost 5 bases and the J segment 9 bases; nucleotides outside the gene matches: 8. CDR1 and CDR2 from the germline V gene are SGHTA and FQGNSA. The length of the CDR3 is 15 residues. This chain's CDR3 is CASSPKTSGSVEQFF. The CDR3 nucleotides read TGTGCCAGCAGCCCTAAGACTAGCGGGAGTGTTGAGCAGTTCTTC.

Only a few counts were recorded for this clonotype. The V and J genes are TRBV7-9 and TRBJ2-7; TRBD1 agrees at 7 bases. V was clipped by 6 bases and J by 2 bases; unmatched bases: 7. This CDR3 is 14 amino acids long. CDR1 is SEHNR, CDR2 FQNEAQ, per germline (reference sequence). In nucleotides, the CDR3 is TGTGCCAGCAGTTCCGGACAGGCAACCTACGAGCAGTACTTC. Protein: CASSSGQATYEQYF.

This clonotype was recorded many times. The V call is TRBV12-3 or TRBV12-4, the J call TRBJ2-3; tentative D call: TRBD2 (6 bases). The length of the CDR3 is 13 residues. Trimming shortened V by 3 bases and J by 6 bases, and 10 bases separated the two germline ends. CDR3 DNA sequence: TGTGCCAGCAGTTTTCTGGGACTGGATACGCAGTATTTT. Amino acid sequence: CASSFLGLDTQYF.

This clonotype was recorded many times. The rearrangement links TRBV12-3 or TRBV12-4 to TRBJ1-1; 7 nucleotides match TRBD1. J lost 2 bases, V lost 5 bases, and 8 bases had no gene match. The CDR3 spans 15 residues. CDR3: CASSRGGSGNTEAFF. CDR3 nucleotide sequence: TGTGCCAGCAGTCGAGGGGGCAGTGGAAACACTGAAGCTTTCTTT.

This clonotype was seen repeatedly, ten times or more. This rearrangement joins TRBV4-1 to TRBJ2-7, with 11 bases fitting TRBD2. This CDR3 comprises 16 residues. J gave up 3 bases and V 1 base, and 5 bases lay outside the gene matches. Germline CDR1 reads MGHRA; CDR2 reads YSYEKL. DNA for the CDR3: TGCGCCAGCAGCCAAGGACCCGGGACTAGCGGCTACGAGCAGTACTTC. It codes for CASSQGPGTSGYEQYF.

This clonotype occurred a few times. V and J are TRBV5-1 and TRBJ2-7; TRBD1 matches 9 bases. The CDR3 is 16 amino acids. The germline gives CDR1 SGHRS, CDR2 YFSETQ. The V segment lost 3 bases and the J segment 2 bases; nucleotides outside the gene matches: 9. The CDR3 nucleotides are TGCGCCAGCAGCTCCAGACCACAGGGGGCCCCCTACGAGCAGTACTTC. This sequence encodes CASSSRPQGAPYEQYF.

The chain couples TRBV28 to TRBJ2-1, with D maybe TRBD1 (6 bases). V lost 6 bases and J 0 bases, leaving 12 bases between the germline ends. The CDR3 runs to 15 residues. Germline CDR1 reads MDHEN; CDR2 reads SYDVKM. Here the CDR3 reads CASSPGQYSYNEQFF. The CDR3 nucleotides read TGTGCCAGCAGCCCAGGACAGTACTCCTACAATGAGCAGTTCTTC.

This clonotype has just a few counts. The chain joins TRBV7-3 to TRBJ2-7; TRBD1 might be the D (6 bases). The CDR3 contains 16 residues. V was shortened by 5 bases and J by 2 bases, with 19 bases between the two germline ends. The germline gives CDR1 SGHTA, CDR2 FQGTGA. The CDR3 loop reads CASSPLGGPPPYEQYF. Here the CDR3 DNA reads TGTGCCAGCAGCCCCCTAGGGGGACCGCCACCCTACGAGCAGTACTTC.

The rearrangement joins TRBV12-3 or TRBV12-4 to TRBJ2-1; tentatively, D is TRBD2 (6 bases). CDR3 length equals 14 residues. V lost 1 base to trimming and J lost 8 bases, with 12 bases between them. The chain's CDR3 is CASSLELARHEQFF. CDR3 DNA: TGTGCCAGCAGTTTAGAGCTAGCGCGGCATGAGCAGTTCTTC.

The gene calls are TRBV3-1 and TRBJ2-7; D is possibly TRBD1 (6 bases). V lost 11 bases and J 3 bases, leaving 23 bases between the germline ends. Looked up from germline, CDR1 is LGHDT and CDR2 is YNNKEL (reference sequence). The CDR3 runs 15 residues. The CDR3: CAAGNTGIQFYEQYF. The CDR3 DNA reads TGTGCCGCAGGCAATACAGGGATACAATTCTACGAGCAGTACTTC.

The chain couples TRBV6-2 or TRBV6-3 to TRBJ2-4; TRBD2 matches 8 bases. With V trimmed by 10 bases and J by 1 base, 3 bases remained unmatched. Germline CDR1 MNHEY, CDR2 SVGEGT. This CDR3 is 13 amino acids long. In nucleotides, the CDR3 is TGTGCCACCACGGGGGGGGCCAAAAACATTCAGTACTTC. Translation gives CATTGGAKNIQYF.

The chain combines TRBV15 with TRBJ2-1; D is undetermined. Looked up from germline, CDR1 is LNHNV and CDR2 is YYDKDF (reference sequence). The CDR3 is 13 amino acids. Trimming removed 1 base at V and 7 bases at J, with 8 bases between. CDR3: CATSRGGVNEQFF. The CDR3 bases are TGTGCCACCAGCAGAGGCGGCGTGAATGAGCAGTTCTTC.

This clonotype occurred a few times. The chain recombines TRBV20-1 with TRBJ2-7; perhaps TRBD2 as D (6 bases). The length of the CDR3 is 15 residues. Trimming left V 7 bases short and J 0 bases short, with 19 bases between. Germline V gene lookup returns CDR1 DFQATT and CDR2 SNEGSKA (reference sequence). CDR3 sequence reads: CSGSVSGGFSYEQYF. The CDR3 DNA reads TGCAGTGGTAGTGTATCTGGGGGGTTCTCCTACGAGCAGTACTTC.